Below, 10 T cell receptor beta chains from the same sample are listed, as sequenced in a study of identical twins' blood T cells. Each CDR3 protein is one row after TCRdb ran MiXCR on the 5' RACE reads. The sample has 350,000 to 450,000 distinct CDR3 sequences, approximately 30% seen once. Sequencing input: PBMCs. All receptors come from a woman aged 18-49 years in good health.

The chain combines TRBV6-5 with TRBJ1-1, with D possibly TRBD1 on 6 matching bases. Trimming pared 9 bases from V and 1 base from J, leaving 12 bases between. Germline-derived CDR1 and CDR2 are MNHEY and SVGAGI. CDR3 size: 13 residues. The CDR3 DNA reads as TGTGCCAGTAAGAGGGGGACGAACACTGAAGCTTTCTTT. It translates to CASKRGTNTEAFF.

This clonotype was found a few times. The chain links TRBV5-1 to TRBJ2-2, with 7 bases identical to TRBD1. This CDR3 has 16 residues. Per germline, CDR1 SGHRS and CDR2 YFSETQ. The V and J ends lost 4 bases and 1 base, in that order; junction bases with no gene match: 7. The CDR3: CASSPRWTGNTGELFF. The CDR3 nucleotides are TGCGCCAGCAGCCCCCGTTGGACAGGGAACACCGGGGAGCTGTTTTTT. Supplemented by reference TRBV5-1 and TRBJ2-2, the full variable domain reads KAGVTQTPRYLIKTRGQQVTLSCSPISGHRSVSWYQQTPGQGLQFLFEYFSETQRNKGNFPGRFSGRQFSNSRSEMNVSTLELGDSALYLCASSPRWTGNTGELFFGEGSRLTVL.

This chain uses TRBV6-1 with TRBJ2-3; D is perhaps TRBD1 (6 bases). V was clipped by 8 bases and J by 2 bases, with 17 bases between them. CDR1 is MNHNS, CDR2 SASEGT, per germline. This CDR3 has 15 residues. CDR3 bases: TGTGCCAGCCCCCTCACAGGGAGAACCACAGATACGCAGTATTTT. Translated: CASPLTGRTTDTQYF.

J is TRBJ1-5 and V is TRBV5-1; no definite D call. Per germline, CDR1 SGHRS and CDR2 YFSETQ. V lost 7 bases, J lost 4 bases, and 27 bases lay in between. There are 18 residues in the CDR3. The CDR3 region has the DNA TGCGCCAGCGGCCCTGGGCGGTACGTGGTACCCGCTAATCAGCCCCAGCATTTT. Amino acid sequence: CASGPGRYVVPANQPQHF.

V gene TRBV7-2 combines with J gene TRBJ1-1; D is uncertain. Per germline, CDR1 SGHTA and CDR2 FQGNSA. Deletions cut 4 bases from V and 3 bases from J, with 18 bases between. The CDR3 spans 16 residues. The DNA for the CDR3 is TGTGCCAGCAGCTCCCGCCGGACGGCTACCCACACTGAAGCTTTCTTT. Its translation: CASSSRRTATHTEAFF.

This clonotype was seen many times. The rearrangement joins TRBV24-1 to TRBJ2-1, with 11 bases fitting TRBD2. Germline values: CDR1 KGHDR, CDR2 SFDVKD. The CDR3 is 15 amino acids. V was clipped by 4 bases and J by 4 bases; unmatched bases: 2. The CDR3 nucleotides are TGTGCCACCAGTGAAGGGACTAGCGGATACAATGAGCAGTTCTTC. Translated: CATSEGTSGYNEQFF.

The rearrangement links TRBV20-1 to TRBJ2-7; TRBD2 agrees at 8 bases. Germline lookup yields CDR1 DFQATT and CDR2 SNEGSKA (reference sequence). The CDR3 runs 13 residues. V shed 6 bases, J shed 2 bases, and the junction held 6 bases outside the gene matches. The CDR3 bases are TGCAGTGCCGCGACTAGCGAGCCCTACGAGCAGTACTTC. This encodes CSAATSEPYEQYF.

Only a few counts were recorded for this clonotype. At one end the junction does not follow the germline gene, possibly because of a read error. V gene TRBV7-2 combines with J gene TRBJ2-3, with D unclear. The CDR3 runs 13 residues. From germline, CDR1 is SGHTA and CDR2 FQGNSA. The CDR3 DNA sequence: TGTGCCAACAGCTTAGGCCAATCGGATACGCAGTATTTT. It is translated as CANSLGQSDTQYF.

This clonotype has more than one count but fewer than ten. The V gene is TRBV10-2, the J gene TRBJ2-3, with no clear D. Germline CDR1 WSHSY, CDR2 SAAADI. The CDR3 is made up of 15 amino acids. The V end lost 4 bases, the J end lost 5 bases, and 16 bases lay between the germline ends. CDR3 sequence reads: CASSVFPERIDTQYF. The CDR3 bases are TGCGCCAGCAGTGTCTTCCCAGAGAGAATAGATACGCAGTATTTT.

This clonotype was detected a few times. The chain joins TRBV10-2 to TRBJ2-7, with a weak D call TRBD2 (5 bases). CDR1 and CDR2 (germline): WSHSY, SAAADI. The V and J ends lost 6 bases and 6 bases respectively, with 9 bases between them. This CDR3 spans 11 amino acids. Here the CDR3 DNA reads TGCGCCAGCAGGAGGGAAGGCGAGCAGTACTTC. It encodes CASRREGEQYF.